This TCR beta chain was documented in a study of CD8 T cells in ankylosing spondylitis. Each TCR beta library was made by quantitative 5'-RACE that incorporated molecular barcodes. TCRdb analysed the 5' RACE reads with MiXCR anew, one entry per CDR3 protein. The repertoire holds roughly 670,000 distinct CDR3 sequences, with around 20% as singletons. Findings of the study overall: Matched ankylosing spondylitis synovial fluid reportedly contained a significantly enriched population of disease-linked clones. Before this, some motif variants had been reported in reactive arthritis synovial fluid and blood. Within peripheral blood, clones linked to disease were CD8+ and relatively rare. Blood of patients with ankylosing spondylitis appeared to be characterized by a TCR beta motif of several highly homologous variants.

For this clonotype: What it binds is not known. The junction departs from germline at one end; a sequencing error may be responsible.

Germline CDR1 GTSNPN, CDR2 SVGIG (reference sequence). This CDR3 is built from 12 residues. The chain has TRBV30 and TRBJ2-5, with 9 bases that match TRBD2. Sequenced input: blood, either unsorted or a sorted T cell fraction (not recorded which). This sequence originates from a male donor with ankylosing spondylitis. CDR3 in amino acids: CAWSVTRGGRNF. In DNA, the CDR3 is TGTGCCTGGAGTGTGACGCGGGGGGGGAGAAACTTC.